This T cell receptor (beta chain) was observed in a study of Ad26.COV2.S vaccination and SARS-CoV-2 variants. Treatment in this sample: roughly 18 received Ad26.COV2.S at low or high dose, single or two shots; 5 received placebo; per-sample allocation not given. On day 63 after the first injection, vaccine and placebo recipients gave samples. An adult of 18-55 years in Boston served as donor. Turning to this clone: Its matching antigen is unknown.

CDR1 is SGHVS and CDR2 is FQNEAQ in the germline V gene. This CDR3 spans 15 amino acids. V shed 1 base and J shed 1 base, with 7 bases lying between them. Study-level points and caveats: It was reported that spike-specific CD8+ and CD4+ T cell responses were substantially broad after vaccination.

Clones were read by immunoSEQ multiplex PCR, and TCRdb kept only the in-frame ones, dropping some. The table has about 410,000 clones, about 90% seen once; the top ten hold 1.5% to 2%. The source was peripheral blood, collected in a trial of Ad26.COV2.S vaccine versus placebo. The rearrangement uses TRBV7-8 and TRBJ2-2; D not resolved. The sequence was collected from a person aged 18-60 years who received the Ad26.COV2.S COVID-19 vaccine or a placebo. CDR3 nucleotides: TGTGCCAGCAGCTTAGATGAAAAGAACACCGGGGAGCTGTTTTTT. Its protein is CASSLDEKNTGELFF.